The 18 T cell receptor beta chains below all came from one sample that was sequenced in a study of blood T cell repertoires in COVID-19. Generated by immunoSEQ multiplex PCR, the TCRdb table keeps only in-frame clones and is missing some. The table lists 200,000 to 250,000 clones, roughly 83% of them singletons. The sequencing sample was made of peripheral blood. These TCRs come from a woman between 45 and 60 years old with acute or convalescent COVID-19.

The V gene is TRBV15, the J gene TRBJ1-4, with TRBD1 as a possible D gene (5 bases). Trimming shortened V by 5 bases and J by 6 bases, and 10 bases separated the two germline ends. Germline V gene lookup returns CDR1 LNHNV and CDR2 YYDKDF (reference sequence). This CDR3 comprises 13 residues. CDR3 sequence reads: CATSQGYDEKLFF. In DNA, the CDR3 is TGTGCCACCAGCCAGGGTTATGATGAAAAACTGTTTTTT.

The chain links TRBV7-3 to TRBJ1-6, with a weak D call TRBD1 (5 bases). Trimming stripped 5 bases from V and 9 bases from J, with 17 bases between. Germline loops: CDR1 SGHTA, CDR2 FQGTGA. The CDR3 length is 15 residues. CDR3 amino acids: CASSPRGGSGSPLHF. In DNA, the CDR3 is TGTGCCAGCAGCCCCCGGGGGGGGTCTGGTTCACCCCTCCACTTT. The entire variable domain, with the rest obtained from reference TRBV7-3 and TRBJ1-6, is as follows: GAGVSQTPSNKVTEKGKYVELRCDPISGHTALYWYRQSLGQGPEFLIYFQGTGAADDSGLPNDRFFAVRPEGSVSTLKIQRTERGDSAVYLCASSPRGGSGSPLHFGNGTRLTVT.

The chain has TRBV19 and TRBJ1-2; TRBD1 matches 8 bases. With 1 base clipped from V and 5 bases from J, the junction kept 9 bases outside the gene matches. This CDR3 region has 16 residues. From germline, CDR1 is LNHDA and CDR2 SQIVND (reference sequence). The CDR3 nucleotides read TGTGCCAGTAGTATAGCACGCGGACAGGGAGGATATGGCTACACCTTC. Translation gives CASSIARGQGGYGYTF.

The chain carries TRBV24-1 and TRBJ2-5; 8 nucleotides align to TRBD1. V trimming: 5 bases; J trimming: 4 bases; junction bases outside the gene matches: 11. This CDR3 has 16 residues. CDR1 and CDR2 (germline): KGHDR, SFDVKD. CDR3: CATSGPGQGDGETQYF. The CDR3 nucleotides are TGTGCCACCAGTGGGCCCGGACAGGGTGACGGAGAGACCCAGTACTTC.

This clone has just a few counts. V gene TRBV19 combines with J gene TRBJ2-2; D not resolved. V was pared by 0 bases and J by 7 bases, with 9 bases between. Per germline, CDR1 LNHDA and CDR2 SQIVND (reference sequence). The CDR3 has 14 amino acids. The CDR3 DNA reads as TGTGCCAGTAGTATAGACCGGGTGGGCGGGGAGCTGTTTTTT. This encodes CASSIDRVGGELFF.

V is TRBV4-2 and J is TRBJ1-2, with D maybe TRBD1 (6 bases). V was cut by 4 bases and J by 4 bases, with 13 bases left in between. Germline-derived CDR1 and CDR2 are LGHNA and YNFKEQ. This CDR3 is built from 14 residues. The CDR3 loop is CASSPQGQAYGYTF. As DNA, the CDR3 is TGTGCCAGCAGCCCCCAGGGACAAGCCTATGGCTACACCTTC.

The rearrangement uses TRBV27 and TRBJ1-6; perhaps TRBD1 as D (5 bases). CDR3 length: 13 residues. CDR1 is MNHEY and CDR2 is SMNVEV in the germline V gene (reference sequence). V lost 8 bases, J lost 8 bases, and 13 bases lay in between. The CDR3 protein is CASPSGLHSPLHF. The CDR3 nucleotides are TGTGCCAGCCCCTCAGGGCTGCATTCACCCCTCCACTTT.

The CDR3 DNA follows: TGTGCCAGCAGTACCTCCCAGGCCCTCCACTTT. This codes for CASSTSQALHF. The rearrangement links TRBV2 to TRBJ1-6; the D is unclear. There are 11 residues in the CDR3. Between the trimmed V and J ends, which lost 5 bases and 14 bases, there was a span of 10 bases. Germline lookup yields CDR1 SNHLY and CDR2 FYNNEI. Combining the CDR3 with reference TRBV2 and TRBJ1-6 gives the whole variable domain EPEVTQTPSHQVTQMGQEVILRCVPISNHLYFYWYRQILGQKVEFLVSFYNNEISEKSEIFDDQFSVERPDGSNFTLKIRSTKLEDSAMYFCASSTSQALHFGNGTRLTVT.

This clone showed up just once. The CDR3 DNA reads as TGTGCCAGCAGTCAACCGGGACTTTTATACATGGGGTCCAAAAACATTCAGTACTTC. Its translation is CASSQPGLLYMGSKNIQYF. The chain is built from TRBV2 and TRBJ2-4; maybe TRBD2 (6 bases). The length of the CDR3 is 19 residues. Between the trimmed V and J ends, which lost 5 bases and 2 bases, there was a span of 25 bases. CDR1 and CDR2 from the germline V gene are SNHLY and FYNNEI.

The chain recombines TRBV2 with TRBJ2-4; 12 bases fit TRBD2. The ends lost 6 bases at V and 3 bases at J; junction bases unmatched: 6. CDR3 size: 16 residues. CDR1 is SNHLY and CDR2 is FYNNEI in the germline V gene. For the CDR3, the DNA is TGTGCCAGCAGGAGACTAGCGGGAGAGGTCAAAAACATTCAGTACTTC. Its translation: CASRRLAGEVKNIQYF. The variable domain in full, with the rest retrieved from reference TRBV2 and TRBJ2-4, is EPEVTQTPSHQVTQMGQEVILRCVPISNHLYFYWYRQILGQKVEFLVSFYNNEISEKSEIFDDQFSVERPDGSNFTLKIRSTKLEDSAMYFCASRRLAGEVKNIQYFGAGTRLSVL.

The chain joins TRBV27 to TRBJ2-2; 10 bases line up with TRBD1. This CDR3 region has 15 residues. J was trimmed by 4 bases and V by 5 bases; bases with no gene match: 4. CDR1 MNHEY and CDR2 SMNVEV come from the germline V gene (reference sequence). CDR3 in amino acids: CASSPRQGATGELFF. The CDR3 nucleotides read TGTGCCAGCAGTCCGCGACAGGGGGCCACCGGGGAGCTGTTTTTT.

This chain links TRBV7-9 with TRBJ2-1; no firm D call. Trimming took off 5 bases at V and 9 bases at J, with 8 bases between the two ends. CDR1 is SEHNR and CDR2 is FQNEAQ in the germline V gene (reference sequence). The CDR3 contains 11 residues. DNA for the CDR3: TGTGCCAGCAGCCCGAGCGCTGAGCAGTTCTTC. Encoded protein: CASSPSAEQFF.

The CDR3 region has the DNA TGTGCCAGCAGGGACAGGGTGCCGGGTCAGCCCCAGCATTTT. Amino acid sequence: CASRDRVPGQPQHF. V usage is TRBV2 and J usage is TRBJ1-5; 8 positions agree with TRBD1. Germline V lookup: CDR1 SNHLY, CDR2 FYNNEI. The CDR3 length is 14 residues. V dropped 6 bases and J dropped 6; count of bases not matched to a gene: 7.

The chain uses TRBV2 and TRBJ1-3, with D perhaps matching TRBD1 (6 bases). Trimming stripped 8 bases from V and 9 bases from J, with 17 bases between. Germline loops: CDR1 SNHLY, CDR2 FYNNEI. The length of the CDR3 is 13 residues. The CDR3 nucleotides read TGTGCCAGCTCCGAGGGGGATGGGACCACCATATATTTT. Encoded protein: CASSEGDGTTIYF.

The chain has TRBV2 and TRBJ1-2, with 7 positions matching TRBD1. The junction had 10 bases not matched to a gene; V was cut back by 6 bases and J by 3 bases. Germline V gives CDR1 SNHLY, CDR2 FYNNEI. The CDR3 consists of 15 residues. CDR3 sequence: CASRGTGVGDYGYTF. CDR3 coding DNA: TGTGCCAGCAGGGGAACAGGGGTGGGGGACTATGGCTACACCTTC. The entire variable domain, with the rest obtained from reference TRBV2 and TRBJ1-2, is as follows: EPEVTQTPSHQVTQMGQEVILRCVPISNHLYFYWYRQILGQKVEFLVSFYNNEISEKSEIFDDQFSVERPDGSNFTLKIRSTKLEDSAMYFCASRGTGVGDYGYTFGSGTRLTVV.

This chain uses TRBV28 with TRBJ2-3; TRBD1 aligns across 9 bases. Germline-derived CDR1 and CDR2 are MDHEN and SYDVKM. The CDR3 consists of 16 residues. V dropped 5 bases and J dropped 1; count of bases not matched to a gene: 7. The CDR3 spells CASSPRDRVGTDTQYF. The CDR3 region has the DNA TGTGCCAGCAGTCCCCGGGACAGGGTTGGCACAGATACGCAGTATTTT.

The chain links TRBV7-6 to TRBJ2-7; 13 bases line up with TRBD2. CDR3 length equals 15 residues. Germline CDR1 SGHVS, CDR2 FNYEAQ. The trim removed 5 bases at V and 4 bases at J, leaving 5 bases unmatched. CDR3 region: CASSTGTSGTYEQYF. The CDR3 DNA is TGTGCCAGCAGCACCGGGACTAGCGGGACTTACGAGCAGTACTTC.

The gene calls are TRBV19 and TRBJ2-3; TRBD2 might be the D (6 bases). V gave up 8 bases and J gave up 3 bases, with 12 bases separating them. This CDR3 has 13 residues. Germline V gene lookup returns CDR1 LNHDA and CDR2 SQIVND (reference sequence). CDR3 sequence (DNA): TGTGCCAGTCATGGGGACTTTACAGATACGCAGTATTTT. Translation: CASHGDFTDTQYF. Supplemented by reference TRBV19 and TRBJ2-3, the full variable domain reads DGGITQSPKYLFRKEGQNVTLSCEQNLNHDAMYWYRQDPGQGLRLIYYSQIVNDFQKGDIAEGYSVSREKKESFPLTVTSAQKNPTAFYLCASHGDFTDTQYFGPGTRLTVL.